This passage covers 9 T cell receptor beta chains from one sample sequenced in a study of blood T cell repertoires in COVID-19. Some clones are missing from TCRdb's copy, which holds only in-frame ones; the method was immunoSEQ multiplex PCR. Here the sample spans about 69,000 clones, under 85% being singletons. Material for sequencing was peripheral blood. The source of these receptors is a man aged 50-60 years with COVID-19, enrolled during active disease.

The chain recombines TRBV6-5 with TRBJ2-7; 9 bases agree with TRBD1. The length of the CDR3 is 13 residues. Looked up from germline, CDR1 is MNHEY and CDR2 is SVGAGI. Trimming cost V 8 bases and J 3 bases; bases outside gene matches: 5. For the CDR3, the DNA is TGTGCCAGCGGGGACAGGGATCGCTACGAGCAGTACTTC. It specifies CASGDRDRYEQYF.

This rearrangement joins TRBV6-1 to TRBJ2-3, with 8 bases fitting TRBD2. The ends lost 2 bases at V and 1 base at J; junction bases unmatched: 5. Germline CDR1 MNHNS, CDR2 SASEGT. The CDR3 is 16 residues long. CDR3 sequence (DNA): TGTGCCAGCAGTGAAATGGTTAGCGGGGGCACAGATACGCAGTATTTT. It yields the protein CASSEMVSGGTDTQYF.

Here the CDR3 DNA reads TGTGCCAGCAGCACGGGACAGGGGACGAGCTCCTACAATGAGCAGTTCTTC. This encodes CASSTGQGTSSYNEQFF. V usage is TRBV11-2 and J usage is TRBJ2-1; 10 nucleotides match TRBD1. CDR1 is SGHAT, CDR2 FQNNGV, per germline. The ends lost 5 bases at V and 0 bases at J; junction bases unmatched: 7. The CDR3 is made up of 17 amino acids.

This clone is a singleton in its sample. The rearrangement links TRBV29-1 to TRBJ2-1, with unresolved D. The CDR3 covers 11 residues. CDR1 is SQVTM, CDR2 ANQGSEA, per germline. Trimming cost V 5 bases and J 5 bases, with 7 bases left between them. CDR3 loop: CSVKQNNEQFF. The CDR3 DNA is TGCAGCGTTAAACAGAACAATGAGCAGTTCTTC.

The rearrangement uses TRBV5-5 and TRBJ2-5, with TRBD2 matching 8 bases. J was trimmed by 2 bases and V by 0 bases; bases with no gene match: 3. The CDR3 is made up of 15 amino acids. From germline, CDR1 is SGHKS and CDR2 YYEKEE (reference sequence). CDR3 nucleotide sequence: TGTGCCAGCAGCTTGGCGGGGGGGTCTCAAGAGACCCAGTACTTC. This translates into CASSLAGGSQETQYF.

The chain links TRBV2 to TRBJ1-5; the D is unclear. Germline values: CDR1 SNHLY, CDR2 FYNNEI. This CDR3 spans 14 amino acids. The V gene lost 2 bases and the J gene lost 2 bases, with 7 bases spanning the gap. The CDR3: CASSERGGNQPQHF. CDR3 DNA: TGTGCCAGCAGTGAAAGAGGTGGCAATCAGCCCCAGCATTTT.

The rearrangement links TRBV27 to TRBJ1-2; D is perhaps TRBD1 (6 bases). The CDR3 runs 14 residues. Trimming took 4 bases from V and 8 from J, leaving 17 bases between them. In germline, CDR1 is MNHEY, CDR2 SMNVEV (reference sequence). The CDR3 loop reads CASSSTGPPWGYTF. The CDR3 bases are TGTGCCAGCAGTTCAACAGGGCCACCATGGGGCTACACCTTC.

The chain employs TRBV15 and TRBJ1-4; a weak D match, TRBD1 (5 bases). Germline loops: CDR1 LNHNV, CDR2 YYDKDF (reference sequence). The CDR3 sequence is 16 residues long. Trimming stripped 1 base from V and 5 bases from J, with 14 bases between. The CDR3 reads CATSRGQRQRNEKLFF. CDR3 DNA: TGTGCCACCAGCAGAGGACAGAGACAGAGGAATGAAAAACTGTTTTTT.

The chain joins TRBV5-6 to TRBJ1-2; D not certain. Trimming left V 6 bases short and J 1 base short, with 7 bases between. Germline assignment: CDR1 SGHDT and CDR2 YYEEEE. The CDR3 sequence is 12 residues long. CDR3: CASTKSNYGYTF. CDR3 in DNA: TGTGCCAGCACCAAGAGTAACTATGGCTACACCTTC.